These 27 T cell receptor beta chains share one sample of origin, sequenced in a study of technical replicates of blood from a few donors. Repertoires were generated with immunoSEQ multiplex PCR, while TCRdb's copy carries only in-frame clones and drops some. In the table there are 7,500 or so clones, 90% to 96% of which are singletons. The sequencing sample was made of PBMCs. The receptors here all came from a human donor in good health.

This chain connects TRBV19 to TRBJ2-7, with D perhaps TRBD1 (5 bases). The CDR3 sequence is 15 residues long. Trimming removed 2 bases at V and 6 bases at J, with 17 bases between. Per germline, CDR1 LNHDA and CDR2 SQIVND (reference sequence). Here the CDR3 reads CASSIRGHPDGEQYF. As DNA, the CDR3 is TGTGCCAGTAGTATACGAGGACACCCTGATGGCGAGCAGTACTTC.

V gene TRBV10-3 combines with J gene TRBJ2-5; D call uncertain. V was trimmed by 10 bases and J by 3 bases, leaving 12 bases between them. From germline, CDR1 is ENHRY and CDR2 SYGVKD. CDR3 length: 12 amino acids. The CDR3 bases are TGTGCCACCAGAGACATCGAAGAGACCCAGTACTTC. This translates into CATRDIEETQYF.

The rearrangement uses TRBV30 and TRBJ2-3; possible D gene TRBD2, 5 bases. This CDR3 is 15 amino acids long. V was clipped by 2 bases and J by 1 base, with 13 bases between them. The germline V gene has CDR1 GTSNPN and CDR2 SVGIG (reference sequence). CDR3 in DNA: TGTGCCTGGAGTAGAGGGATGGCAGGCACAGATACGCAGTATTTT. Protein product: CAWSRGMAGTDTQYF.

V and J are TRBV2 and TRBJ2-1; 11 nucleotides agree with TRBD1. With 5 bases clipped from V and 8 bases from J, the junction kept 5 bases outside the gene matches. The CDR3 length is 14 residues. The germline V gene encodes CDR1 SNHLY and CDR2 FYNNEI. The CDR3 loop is CASSRDRGLDEQFF. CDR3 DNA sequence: TGTGCCAGCAGTAGGGACAGGGGGTTAGATGAGCAGTTCTTC.

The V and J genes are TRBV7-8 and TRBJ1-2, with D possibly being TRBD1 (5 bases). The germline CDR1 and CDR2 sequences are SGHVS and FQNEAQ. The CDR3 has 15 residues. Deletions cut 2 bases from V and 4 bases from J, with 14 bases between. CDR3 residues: CASSLLVGASYGYTF. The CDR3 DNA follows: TGTGCCAGCAGCTTATTGGTAGGGGCCTCCTATGGCTACACCTTC.

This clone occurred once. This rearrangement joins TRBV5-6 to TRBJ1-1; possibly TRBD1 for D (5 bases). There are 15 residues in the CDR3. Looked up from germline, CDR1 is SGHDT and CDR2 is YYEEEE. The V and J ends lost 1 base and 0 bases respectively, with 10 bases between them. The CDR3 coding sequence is TGTGCCAGCAGCTTGAAGGGGAACATGAACACTGAAGCTTTCTTT. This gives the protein CASSLKGNMNTEAFF.

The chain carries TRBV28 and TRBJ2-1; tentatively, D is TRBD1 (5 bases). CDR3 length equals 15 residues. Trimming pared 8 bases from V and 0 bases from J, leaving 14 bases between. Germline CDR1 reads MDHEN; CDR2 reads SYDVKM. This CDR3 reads CASVIRTTSYNEQFF. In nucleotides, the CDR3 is TGTGCCAGCGTTATCAGGACAACCTCCTACAATGAGCAGTTCTTC.

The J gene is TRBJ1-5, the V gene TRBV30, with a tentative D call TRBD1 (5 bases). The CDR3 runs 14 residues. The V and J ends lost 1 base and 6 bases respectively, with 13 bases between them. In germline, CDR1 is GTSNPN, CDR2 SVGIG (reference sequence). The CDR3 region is CAWSDGRGVQPQHF. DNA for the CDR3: TGTGCCTGGAGTGATGGAAGGGGTGTTCAGCCCCAGCATTTT. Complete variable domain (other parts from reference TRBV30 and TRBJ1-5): SQTIHQWPATLVQPVGSPLSLECTVEGTSNPNLYWYRQAAGRGLQLLFYSVGIGQISSEVPQNLSASRPQDRQFILSSKKLLLSDSGFYLCAWSDGRGVQPQHFGDGTRLSIL.

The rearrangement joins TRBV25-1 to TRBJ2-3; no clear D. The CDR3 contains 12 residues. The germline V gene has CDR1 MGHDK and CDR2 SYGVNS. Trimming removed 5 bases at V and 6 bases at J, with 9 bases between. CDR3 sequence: CASSSSRDTQYF. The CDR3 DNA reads TGTGCCAGCAGTAGCTCGCGTGATACGCAGTATTTT.

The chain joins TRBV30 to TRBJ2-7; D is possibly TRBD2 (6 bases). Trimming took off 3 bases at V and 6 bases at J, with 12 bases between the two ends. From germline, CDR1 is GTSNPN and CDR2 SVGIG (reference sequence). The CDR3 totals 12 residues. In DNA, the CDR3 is TGTGCCTGGAGGTGGACCGGGGGCGAGCAGTACTTC. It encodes CAWRWTGGEQYF.

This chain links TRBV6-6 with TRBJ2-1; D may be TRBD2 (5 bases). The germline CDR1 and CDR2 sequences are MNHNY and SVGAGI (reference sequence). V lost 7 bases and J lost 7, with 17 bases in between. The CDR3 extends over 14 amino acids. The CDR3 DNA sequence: TGTGCCAGCATGCCGGGAAACCTCGGGAATGAGCAGTTCTTC. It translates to CASMPGNLGNEQFF.

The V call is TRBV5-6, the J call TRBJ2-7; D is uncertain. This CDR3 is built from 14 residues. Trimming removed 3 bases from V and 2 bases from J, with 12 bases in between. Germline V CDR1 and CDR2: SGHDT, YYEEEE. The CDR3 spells CASSSRSTTYEQYF. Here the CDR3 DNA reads TGTGCCAGCAGCTCTAGGAGCACAACCTACGAGCAGTACTTC.

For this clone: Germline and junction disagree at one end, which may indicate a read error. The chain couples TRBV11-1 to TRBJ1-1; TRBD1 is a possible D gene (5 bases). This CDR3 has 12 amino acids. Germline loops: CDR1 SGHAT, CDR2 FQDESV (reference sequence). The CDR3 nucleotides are TGTGCCAGCAGCAAACAGTGGGGGGATCTAGTCTTT. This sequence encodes CASSKQWGDLVF.

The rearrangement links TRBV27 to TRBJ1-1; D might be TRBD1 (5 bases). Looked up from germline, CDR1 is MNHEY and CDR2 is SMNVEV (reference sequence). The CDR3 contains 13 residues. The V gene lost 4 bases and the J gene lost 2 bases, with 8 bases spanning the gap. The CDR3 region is CASSYDRNTEAFF. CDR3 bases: TGTGCCAGCAGTTACGACAGAAACACTGAAGCTTTCTTT.

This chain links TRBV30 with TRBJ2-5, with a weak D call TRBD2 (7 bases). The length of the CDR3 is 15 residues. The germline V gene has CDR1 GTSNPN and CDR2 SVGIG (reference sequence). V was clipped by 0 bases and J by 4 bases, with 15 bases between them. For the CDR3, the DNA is TGTGCCTGGAGTGTCCGGGGGGCGCGTGCAGAGACCCAGTACTTC. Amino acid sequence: CAWSVRGARAETQYF.

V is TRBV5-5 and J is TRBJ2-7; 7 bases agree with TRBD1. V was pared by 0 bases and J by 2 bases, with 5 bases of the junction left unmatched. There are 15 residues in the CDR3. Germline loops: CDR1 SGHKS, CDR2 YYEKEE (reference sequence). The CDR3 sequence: CASSLDPGGAYEQYF. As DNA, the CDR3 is TGTGCCAGCAGCTTGGATCCAGGGGGTGCCTACGAGCAGTACTTC. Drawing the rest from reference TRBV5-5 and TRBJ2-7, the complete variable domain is DAGVTQSPTHLIKTRGQQVTLRCSPISGHKSVSWYQQVLGQGPQFIFQYYEKEERGRGNFPDRFSARQFPNYSSELNVNALLLGDSALYLCASSLDPGGAYEQYFGPGTRLTVT.

CDR3 coding DNA: TGTGCCAGCAGCGTTGAGCCCGTAGTTATTCCCACAGATACGCAGTATTTT. Residues: CASSVEPVVIPTDTQYF. V usage is TRBV9 and J usage is TRBJ2-3; D gene unclear. The CDR3 is made up of 17 amino acids. From germline, CDR1 is SGDLS and CDR2 YYNGEE. Between the trimmed V and J ends, which lost 2 bases and 2 bases, there was a span of 18 bases.

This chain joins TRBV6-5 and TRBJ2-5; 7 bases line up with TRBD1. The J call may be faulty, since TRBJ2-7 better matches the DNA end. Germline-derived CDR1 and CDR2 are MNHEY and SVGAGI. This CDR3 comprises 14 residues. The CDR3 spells CASSTNDREREQYF. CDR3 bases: TGTGCCAGCAGCACCAACGACAGGGAACGCGAGCAGTACTTC.

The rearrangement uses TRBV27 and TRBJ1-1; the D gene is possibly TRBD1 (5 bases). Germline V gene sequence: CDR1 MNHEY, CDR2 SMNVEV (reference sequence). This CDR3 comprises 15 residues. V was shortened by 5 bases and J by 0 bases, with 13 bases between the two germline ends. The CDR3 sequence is CASSPAGGLNTEAFF. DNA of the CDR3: TGTGCCAGCAGTCCCGCGGGGGGGTTGAACACTGAAGCTTTCTTT.

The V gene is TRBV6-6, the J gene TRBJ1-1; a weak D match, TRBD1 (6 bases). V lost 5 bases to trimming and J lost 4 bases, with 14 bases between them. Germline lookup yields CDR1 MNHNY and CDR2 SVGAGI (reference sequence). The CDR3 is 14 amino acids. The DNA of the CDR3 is TGTGCCAGCAGTCCCGGGGGGGCGAGCACTGAAGCTTTCTTT. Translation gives CASSPGGASTEAFF.

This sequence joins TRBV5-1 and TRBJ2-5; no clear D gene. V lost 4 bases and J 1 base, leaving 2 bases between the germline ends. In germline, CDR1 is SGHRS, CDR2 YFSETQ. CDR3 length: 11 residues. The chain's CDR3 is CASSLQETQYF. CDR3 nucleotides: TGCGCCAGCAGCCTCCAAGAGACCCAGTACTTC.

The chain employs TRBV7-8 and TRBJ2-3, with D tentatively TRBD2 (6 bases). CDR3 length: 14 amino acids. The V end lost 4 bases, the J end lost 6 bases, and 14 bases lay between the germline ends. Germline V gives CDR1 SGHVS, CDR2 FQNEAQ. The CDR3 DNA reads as TGTGCCAGCAGCTCCCGGGACTCCGGCGATACGCAGTATTTT. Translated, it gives CASSSRDSGDTQYF.

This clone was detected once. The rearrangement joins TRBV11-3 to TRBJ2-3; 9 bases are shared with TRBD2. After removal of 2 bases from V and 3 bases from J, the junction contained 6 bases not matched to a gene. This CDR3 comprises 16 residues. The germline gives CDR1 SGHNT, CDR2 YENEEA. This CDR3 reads CASSLSGTSLTDTQYF. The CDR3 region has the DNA TGTGCCAGCAGCTTATCCGGGACTAGCCTAACAGATACGCAGTATTTT.

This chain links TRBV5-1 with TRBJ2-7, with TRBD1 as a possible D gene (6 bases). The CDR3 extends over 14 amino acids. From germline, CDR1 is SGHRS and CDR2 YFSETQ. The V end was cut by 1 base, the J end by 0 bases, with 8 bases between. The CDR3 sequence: CASSLRQDSYEQYF. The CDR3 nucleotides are TGCGCCAGCAGCTTGAGACAGGACTCCTACGAGCAGTACTTC.

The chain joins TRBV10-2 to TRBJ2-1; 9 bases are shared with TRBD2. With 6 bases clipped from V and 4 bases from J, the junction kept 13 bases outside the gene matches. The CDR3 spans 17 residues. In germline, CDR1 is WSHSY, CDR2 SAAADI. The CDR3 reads CASRDPELAGVYNEQFF. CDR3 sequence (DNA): TGCGCCAGCAGGGACCCTGAGTTAGCGGGAGTTTACAATGAGCAGTTCTTC.

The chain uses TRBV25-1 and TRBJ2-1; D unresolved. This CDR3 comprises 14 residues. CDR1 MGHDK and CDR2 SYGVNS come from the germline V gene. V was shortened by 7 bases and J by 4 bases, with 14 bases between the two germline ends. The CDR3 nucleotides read TGTGCCAGCACCGACACCCCAACGTACAATGAGCAGTTCTTC. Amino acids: CASTDTPTYNEQFF.

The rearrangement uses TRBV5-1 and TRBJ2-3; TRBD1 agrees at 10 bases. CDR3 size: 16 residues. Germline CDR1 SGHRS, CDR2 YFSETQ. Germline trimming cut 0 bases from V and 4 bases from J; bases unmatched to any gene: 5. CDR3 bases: TGCGCCAGCAGCTTGGCCGGGACAGGGGCTTCAGATACGCAGTATTTT. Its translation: CASSLAGTGASDTQYF.